The TCR beta chain described here comes from a study of blood T cell repertoires in COVID-19. Trimming at V came to 7 bases and at J to 7 bases, leaving 4 bases not matched to a gene. Looked up from germline, CDR1 is MNHEY and CDR2 is SMNVEV (reference sequence). The CDR3 loop spans 12 amino acids. Method: immunoSEQ multiplex PCR; TCRdb's copy keeps in-frame clones and lacks some. Of just over 90,000 clones listed, 75% to 90% are singletons. J is TRBJ1-2 and V is TRBV27, with TRBD1 matching over 9 bases. This TCR derives from a human donor with active COVID-19. The donor label of this sample is uncertain. What was sequenced was peripheral blood. The CDR3 DNA reads as TGTGCCAGCAAGGGACAGGGCCCTGGCTACACCTTC. This translates into CASKGQGPGYTF.